This TCR beta chain was identified in a study of vaccination and CD4 T cells after COVID-19. Cultured CD4+ T cell DNA underwent sequencing with the Oncomine TCR Beta short-read assay. TCRdb processed the PCR reads anew with MiXCR; each CDR3 protein has one entry. This repertoire shows approximately 3,600 distinct CDR3 sequences, approximately 32% found once; its top ten account for over 25%. The CDR3 has 14 amino acids. After removal of 9 bases from V and 5 bases from J, the junction contained 9 bases not matched to a gene. The germline gives CDR1 SEHNR, CDR2 FQNEAQ (reference sequence). About this clonotype: Its antigen is still unknown.

Treatment noted: roughly ten-day PBMC culture with coronavirus spike peptide pools or control peptides (ViraFEST assay). This TCR derives from a human donor who had recovered from COVID-19. The source material was CD4+ T cells from blood, cultured in vitro. The rearrangement links TRBV7-9 to TRBJ2-3; TRBD1 agrees at 9 bases. This chain's CDR3 is CASIRDREGDTQYF. The CDR3 region has the DNA TGTGCCAGTATCCGGGACAGGGAGGGAGATACGCAGTATTTT. Complete variable domain (other parts from reference TRBV7-9 and TRBJ2-3): DTGVSQNPRHKITKRGQNVTFRCDPISEHNRLYWYRQTLGQGPEFLTYFQNEAQLEKSRLLSDRFSAERPKGSFSTLEIQRTEQGDSAMYLCASIRDREGDTQYFGPGTRLTVL.